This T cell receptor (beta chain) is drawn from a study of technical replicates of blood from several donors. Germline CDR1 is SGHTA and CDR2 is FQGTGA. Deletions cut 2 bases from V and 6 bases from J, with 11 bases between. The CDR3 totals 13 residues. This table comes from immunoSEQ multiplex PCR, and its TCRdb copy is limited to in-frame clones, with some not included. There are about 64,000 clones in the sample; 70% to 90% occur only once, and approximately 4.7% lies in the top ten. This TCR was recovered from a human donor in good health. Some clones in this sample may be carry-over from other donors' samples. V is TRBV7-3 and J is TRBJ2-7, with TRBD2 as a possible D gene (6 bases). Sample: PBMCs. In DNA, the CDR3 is TGTGCCAGCAGCTTAGGTGGGGGGTCCGAGCAGTACTTC. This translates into CASSLGGGSEQYF.